This TCR beta chain was profiled in a study of cytomegalovirus exposure and HLA in healthy donors. Findings and caveats of the study: Altogether, 160 or so TCR beta chains were recorded as cytomegalovirus-associated. Most subjects' HLA-A and HLA-B alleles were reportedly predicted from TCR beta sequences.

Germline V lookup: CDR1 ENHRY, CDR2 SYGVKD. This CDR3 contains 14 residues. Trimming removed 2 bases from V and 8 bases from J, with 12 bases in between. A word on this clone: Its antigen is unidentified.

The PCR made use of 60 Vbeta and 13 Jbeta primers. Sequencing was performed with immunoSEQ multiplex PCR; in TCRdb, only in-frame clones are kept and a portion is missing. This sample has 200,000 to 250,000 clones, with 65% to 90% found just once. The material sequenced was PBMCs. V and J are TRBV10-3 and TRBJ1-4, with D possibly matching TRBD1 (6 bases). This clonotype was obtained from a girl between 5 and 17 years old in good health and CMV-seronegative. CDR3 sequence reads: CAISEEGVGEKLFF. In DNA, the CDR3 is TGTGCCATCAGTGAGGAGGGGGTAGGGGAAAAACTGTTTTTT.